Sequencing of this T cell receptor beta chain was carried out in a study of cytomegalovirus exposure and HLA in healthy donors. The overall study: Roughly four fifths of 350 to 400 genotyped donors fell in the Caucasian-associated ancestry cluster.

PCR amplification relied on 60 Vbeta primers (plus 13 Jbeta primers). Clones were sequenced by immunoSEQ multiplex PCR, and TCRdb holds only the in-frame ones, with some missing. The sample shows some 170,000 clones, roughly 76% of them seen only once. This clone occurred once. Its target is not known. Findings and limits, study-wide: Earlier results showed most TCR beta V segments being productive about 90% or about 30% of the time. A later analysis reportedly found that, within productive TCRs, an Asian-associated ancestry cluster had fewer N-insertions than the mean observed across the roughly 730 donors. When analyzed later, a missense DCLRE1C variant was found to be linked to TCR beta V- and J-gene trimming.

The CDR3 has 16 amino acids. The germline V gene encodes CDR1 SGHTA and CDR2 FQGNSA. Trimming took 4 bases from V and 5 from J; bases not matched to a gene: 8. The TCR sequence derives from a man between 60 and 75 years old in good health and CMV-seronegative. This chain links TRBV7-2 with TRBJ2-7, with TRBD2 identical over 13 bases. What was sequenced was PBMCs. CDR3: CASSSRTSGRRDEQYF. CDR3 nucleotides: TGTGCCAGCAGCTCTCGGACTAGCGGGAGAAGGGACGAGCAGTACTTC.